The rows below give T cell receptor beta chains drawn from one sample of a study of shared clonotypes between healthy human individuals. Some clones are missing from TCRdb's copy, which holds only in-frame ones; the method was immunoSEQ multiplex PCR. The data show hundreds of thousands of clones, 95% to 98% seen once. The sequenced sample consisted of naive CD8+ T cells sorted from blood. These receptors were collected from a man aged 25-40 years in good health. The CDR3 runs from the conserved cysteine through the conserved F or W. A D gene is named only where the DNA matches it firmly. The size of a clone is reported for some rows only, either as once, few or many, or as a class for expanded clones.

clone_size	v_call	j_call	d_call	cdr3_aa	cdr3_nt
-	TRBV29-1	TRBJ1-2	TRBD1	CSVDPTGDYGYTF	TGCAGCGTTGATCCGACAGGGGACTATGGCTACACCTTC
few	TRBV9	TRBJ2-5	-	CASSVGAAQETQYF	TGTGCCAGCAGCGTAGGGGCAGCCCAAGAGACCCAGTACTTC
-	TRBV29-1	TRBJ1-2	-	CSVPTGANYGYTF	TGCAGCGTTCCGACAGGCGCTAACTATGGCTACACCTTC
-	TRBV4-3	TRBJ1-3	-	CASSQEGGPPGNTIYF	TGCGCCAGCAGCCAAGAGGGGGGGCCCCCTGGAAACACCATATATTTT
once	TRBV9	TRBJ2-1	-	CASSVEASVYNEQFF	TGTGCCAGCAGCGTAGAGGCTAGCGTATACAATGAGCAGTTCTTC
-	TRBV7-9	TRBJ2-2	-	CASSLHLTGINTGELFF	TGTGCCAGCAGCCTACACCTGACTGGCATCAACACCGGGGAGCTGTTTTTT
-	TRBV18	TRBJ2-7	-	CASSPPGNEQYF	TGTGCCAGCTCACCACCGGGCAACGAGCAGTACTTC
-	TRBV7-9	TRBJ2-1	TRBD1	CASTGTGPYNEQFF	TGTGCCAGCACGGGGACAGGACCTTACAATGAGCAGTTCTTC
-	TRBV29-1	TRBJ2-5	-	CSAKCLDSRGQETQYF	TGCAGCGCCAAGTGTCTGGACAGTAGGGGCCAAGAGACCCAGTACTTC
-	TRBV9	TRBJ2-1	-	CASNRMTEIEEQFF	TGTGCCAGCAACAGAATGACGGAAATAGAGGAGCAGTTCTTC
-	TRBV13	TRBJ2-1	TRBD2	CASSLGTSGVDNEQFF	TGTGCCAGCAGCTTAGGGACTAGCGGGGTTGACAATGAGCAGTTCTTC
-	TRBV5-5	TRBJ2-1	-	CASSFQRIEQFF	TGTGCCAGCAGCTTCCAGCGGATTGAGCAGTTCTTC
-	TRBV6-5	TRBJ2-3	TRBD2	CASSSSSGITDTQYF	TGTGCCAGCAGTTCGTCTAGCGGGATCACAGATACGCAGTATTTT
-	TRBV7-6	TRBJ2-7	TRBD2	CASSFALPGGEGYEQYF	TGTGCCAGCAGCTTCGCCTTGCCGGGAGGGGAAGGCTACGAGCAGTACTTC
-	TRBV18	TRBJ2-1	-	CASSPPSNEQFF	TGTGCCAGCTCACCACCTAGCAATGAGCAGTTCTTC
once	TRBV5-4	TRBJ1-1	TRBD1	CASSQLTGGTEAFF	TGTGCCAGCAGCCAGTTGACAGGGGGGACTGAAGCTTTCTTT
-	TRBV5-1	TRBJ1-1	-	CASSLLEAFF	TGCGCCAGCAGCTTGCTTGAAGCTTTCTTT
once	TRBV29-1	TRBJ2-2	-	CSVEDLKNTGELFF	TGCAGCGTTGAAGATCTCAAGAACACCGGGGAGCTGTTTTTT
-	TRBV29-1	TRBJ2-7	-	CSVGVNEQYF	TGCAGCGTTGGGGTGAACGAGCAGTACTTC
-	TRBV7-8	TRBJ2-4	-	CASSLVPGGGRYKNIQYF	TGTGCCAGCAGCTTAGTTCCAGGGGGAGGCCGGTACAAAAACATTCAGTACTTC
once	TRBV28	TRBJ2-6	TRBD1	CASFTGQGTSGANVLTF	TGTGCCAGTTTCACCGGACAGGGGACTTCTGGGGCCAACGTCCTGACTTTC
-	TRBV7-9	TRBJ2-7	-	CASTSPEKNEQYF	TGTGCCAGCACCTCGCCTGAGAAAAACGAGCAGTACTTC
once	TRBV7-8	TRBJ2-7	TRBD1	CASSDGFPGQGFYEQYF	TGTGCCAGCAGCGATGGCTTCCCGGGACAGGGTTTCTACGAGCAGTACTTC
-	TRBV11-2	TRBJ2-7	TRBD1	CASSPITGTGIYEQYF	TGTGCCAGCAGCCCCATAACCGGGACAGGGATCTACGAGCAGTACTTC
-	TRBV7-9	TRBJ2-1	TRBD1	CASSYPGQGYNEQFF	TGTGCCAGCAGCTACCCGGGACAGGGTTACAATGAGCAGTTCTTC
-	TRBV14	TRBJ2-4	TRBD2	CASSQARTSVDIQYF	TGTGCCAGCAGCCAAGCTAGGACTAGCGTGGACATTCAGTACTTC
-	TRBV2	TRBJ2-3	-	CASSDLGGWGTDTQYF	TGTGCCAGCAGTGATTTGGGGGGCTGGGGCACAGATACGCAGTATTTT
-	TRBV7-9	TRBJ2-6	-	CASSLGRVSGANVLTF	TGTGCCAGCAGCTTAGGTCGTGTTTCTGGGGCCAACGTCCTGACTTTC
-	TRBV5-4	TRBJ2-1	-	CASSLGRSSYNEQFF	TGTGCCAGCAGCTTGGGAAGGAGCTCCTACAATGAGCAGTTCTTC
-	TRBV19	TRBJ2-3	-	CASREGNTLDTQYF	TGTGCCAGTAGGGAGGGGAATACACTGGATACGCAGTATTTT
once	TRBV6-1	TRBJ2-1	-	CASSEASKGILRYDNEQFF	TGTGCCAGCAGTGAAGCTTCTAAAGGGATACTACGCTACGACAATGAGCAGTTCTTC
-	TRBV29-1	TRBJ2-5	TRBD2	CSVEPSGGQETQYF	TGCAGCGTTGAACCCTCGGGGGGACAAGAGACCCAGTACTTC
-	TRBV28	TRBJ1-2	-	CASSGGSRDYGYTF	TGTGCCAGCAGTGGAGGGTCTCGGGACTATGGCTACACCTTC
-	TRBV5-4	TRBJ1-1	TRBD1	CASSLFRTGELANTEAFF	TGTGCCAGCAGCTTGTTCAGGACAGGCGAATTGGCGAACACTGAAGCTTTCTTT
-	TRBV27	TRBJ2-1	TRBD2	CASSSGLAGVNEQFF	TGTGCCAGCAGTTCCGGGCTAGCGGGAGTCAATGAGCAGTTCTTC
once	TRBV6-1	TRBJ2-2	-	CASSEAHSSHTGELFF	TGTGCCAGCAGTGAAGCGCATTCTAGTCACACCGGGGAGCTGTTTTTT
once	TRBV7-9	TRBJ2-7	TRBD2	CASSSPSGSSNDEQYF	TGTGCCAGCAGCTCACCTAGCGGGAGCTCTAATGACGAGCAGTACTTC
-	TRBV18	TRBJ1-1	-	CASSLTGIDTEAFF	TGTGCCAGCTCACTTACAGGGATAGACACTGAAGCTTTCTTT
-	TRBV7-8	TRBJ2-7	-	CASSPVVTAYEQYF	TGTGCCAGCAGCCCAGTAGTAACCGCCTACGAGCAGTACTTC
-	TRBV14	TRBJ2-7	-	CASSQDPGKQYF	TGTGCCAGCAGCCAAGACCCAGGGAAGCAGTACTTC
once	TRBV9	TRBJ2-2	-	CASSAQPGELFF	TGTGCCAGCAGCGCTCAGCCCGGGGAGCTGTTTTTT
-	TRBV7-8	TRBJ2-7	-	CASSPRTEQVYEQYF	TGTGCCAGCAGCCCCAGAACCGAACAGGTTTACGAGCAGTACTTC
-	TRBV2	TRBJ2-2	TRBD2	CASTSPSGRATGELFF	TGTGCCAGCACTAGCCCTAGCGGGAGAGCCACCGGGGAGCTGTTTTTT
-	TRBV4-3	TRBJ2-2	TRBD2	CASSQWTSGATGELFF	TGCGCCAGCAGCCAATGGACTAGCGGGGCCACCGGGGAGCTGTTTTTT
-	TRBV30	TRBJ2-1	TRBD2	CAWSSGPIDSYNEQFF	TGTGCCTGGTCTAGCGGCCCTATCGATTCCTACAATGAGCAGTTCTTC
once	TRBV29-1	TRBJ2-3	TRBD2	CSVVRESSDTQYF	TGCAGCGTTGTGCGGGAGAGCTCAGATACGCAGTATTTT
-	TRBV5-1	TRBJ2-5	-	CASSLPGGSQETQYF	TGCGCCAGCAGCTTGCCGGGCGGGTCCCAAGAGACCCAGTACTTC
-	TRBV19	TRBJ2-7	-	CASSMTGRTGSYEQYF	TGTGCCAGTAGTATGACGGGAAGGACGGGTTCCTACGAGCAGTACTTC
-	TRBV14	TRBJ2-7	-	CASSPVGAGYEQYF	TGTGCCAGCAGCCCAGTCGGGGCAGGCTACGAGCAGTACTTC
-	TRBV27	TRBJ2-7	TRBD1	CASSLRTGVIYEQYF	TGTGCCAGCAGTTTAAGGACAGGGGTCATCTACGAGCAGTACTTC
-	TRBV6-5	TRBJ2-2	-	CASSYRFNGELFF	TGTGCCAGCAGTTATCGTTTTAACGGGGAGCTGTTTTTT
-	TRBV29-1	TRBJ1-2	-	CSFSRGGGAYGYTF	TGCAGCTTTAGTCGAGGAGGCGGTGCCTATGGCTACACCTTC